Below, one T cell receptor (beta chain) is given with its context. Its target is not known. These data are taken from a study of cytotoxic CD8 clonotypes in ibrutinib-treated CLL. Study background: Response sampling came at median around eleven months of treatment, ranging about 6 to 36 months. Study results and limitations: Upon ibrutinib response clonality rose, and upon progression it fell back toward baseline. Baseline clonality was higher than in age-matched healthy donors and moved in step with circulating CD8+ T-cell counts.

Profiled with immunoSEQ multiplex PCR; TCRdb holds only in-frame clones, not every one. The sample lists 140,000 or so clones; about 79% were seen once. The sequencing used PBMCs, collected after 12 months of ibrutinib treatment. This clonotype was sampled from a human donor with chronic lymphocytic leukemia.

CDR3 DNA: TGTGCCAGCAGTTTGATACAGGGGAATCAGCCCCAGCATTTT. Translated, it gives CASSLIQGNQPQHF. V is TRBV6-1 and J is TRBJ1-5, with 7 nucleotides matching TRBD1. The CDR3 length is 14 residues. V lost 5 bases to trimming and J lost 4 bases; unmatched junction nucleotides: 5. Germline CDR1 MNHNS, CDR2 SASEGT.